Sequencing of this T cell receptor (beta chain) was carried out in a study of T cell repertoires in cytomegalovirus infection (dated by TCRdb to 2018 to 2020). About the full investigation: Because public TCR beta signatures pointed to carriage of CMV infection together with the matching HLA type, the HLA type of each donor mattered for the analysis. On the study overall, not on this receptor specifically: The ex vivo response was dominated by HLA-C-restricted CMV-specific TCR beta clonotypes, which also provided the single most frequent clonotype in two of eight donors. In both this cohort and an independent 352-donor cohort, the cumulative frequency of public TCR beta family members distinguished carriers of CMV infection plus the relevant HLA type.

Sequencing was carried out with an Illumina HiSeq 1500. The raw public data were reprocessed by TCRdb itself: fastp quality trimming at Q25, MiXCR clonotype calling, in-frame beta chains only. Each entry merges the rows of one CDR3 protein and shows their most common DNA and genes. The sample table contains around 740,000 distinct CDR3 sequences; only one count was recorded for 35% to 45% of them. Together, the top ten hold roughly 2.8% of the sample. Compared with germline, V lacks 3 bases and J lacks 0 bases; bases without a gene match: 17. Taken from cysteine to phenylalanine, the CDR3 has 20 residues. Of all the DNA, just the CDR3 is kept, 60 bases in frame from base 1. CDR1 SGHTA and CDR2 FQGNSA were looked up in the germline V gene. This clonotype has at least ten counts. No antigen is known for it. Base qualities were left out, and no much larger clone turns up one base away.

The receptor comes from a human donor in good health (CMV status not recorded). Some clones in this sample may be carry-over from other donors' samples. The V gene is TRBV7-2 and the J gene is TRBJ2-4; 7 bases in the junction line up with TRBD2. The sample taken for sequencing was PBMCs. The CDR3 reads CASSLRGTGAGGLAKNIQYF. The DNA reads TGTGCCAGCAGCTTGAGAGGGACCGGCGCCGGGGGGTTAGCCAAAAACATTCAGTACTTC. When the CDR3 is completed using the reference TRBV7-2 and TRBJ2-4 genes on either side, the full variable domain is GAGVSQSPSNKVTEKGKDVELRCDPISGHTALYWYRQSLGQGLEFLIYFQGNSAPDKSGLPSDRFSAERTGGSVSTLTIQRTQQEDSAVYLCASSLRGTGAGGLAKNIQYFGAGTRLSVL.